The table lists the clone carrying this TCR beta chain with a few counts. The antigen is not known. The record originates from a study of human T cells and chemical hapten exposure. On the study more broadly: Upper back patch tests used 0.01% DPC, scored after 6 days.

Unique molecular identifiers were attached to individual cDNA molecules within the library. One entry per CDR3 protein, called by TCRdb with MiXCR from the RACE reads. The sample records 99,000 or so distinct CDR3 sequences, about 34% being singletons. Overall study results and limits: Relative to controls, expanded TCRs formed significantly more large CDR3 similarity clusters.

Time point specified: patch test 3, about 24 weeks after DPC sensitization. Regarding treatment: therapeutic diphenylcyclopropenone sensitization with weekly scalp DPC. Ahead of applying each patch test, blood was sampled. The germline V gene has CDR1 MDHEN and CDR2 SYDVKM. V lost 6 bases to trimming and J lost 4 bases; unmatched junction nucleotides: 10. This CDR3 is built from 17 residues. The sequence came from a man aged 40-55 years with alopecia areata. Some clones in this sample may be carry-over from other donors' samples. The rearrangement links TRBV28 to TRBJ1-5; 12 bases align to TRBD1. The source was whole blood, collected in connection with sensitization to the hapten diphenylcyclopropenone (DPC). CDR3 region: CASSTGTGGAFNQPQHF. The CDR3 nucleotides are TGTGCCAGCAGCACCGGGACAGGGGGCGCATTTAATCAGCCCCAGCATTTT.